The next 5 T cell receptor beta chains were all read from a single sample in a study of neurological immune-mediated disorders. A single record per CDR3 protein comes from TCRdb applying MiXCR to the 5' RACE reads. Of about 92,000 distinct CDR3 sequences listed, around 3.4% were seen once; the top ten hold approximately 3%. Source material: PBMCs. These receptors originate from a woman aged 45-65 years with multiple sclerosis.

This clonotype was seen many times. The chain links TRBV5-6 to TRBJ2-7, with D perhaps matching TRBD1 or TRBD2 (5 bases each). Germline V gene lookup returns CDR1 SGHDT and CDR2 YYEEEE. V gave up 4 bases and J gave up 0 bases, with 14 bases separating them. There are 15 residues in the CDR3. CDR3 coding DNA: TGTGCCAGCAGCCCACCGAGGGGCCCCTCCTACGAGCAGTACTTC. Translation: CASSPPRGPSYEQYF.

Ten or more counts support this clonotype. The chain recombines TRBV6-5 with TRBJ2-1; 12 bases align to TRBD2. CDR3 size: 15 residues. V was clipped by 7 bases and J by 1 base; unmatched bases: 2. CDR1 and CDR2 from the germline V gene are MNHEY and SVGAGI. CDR3 nucleotides: TGTGCCAGCACTAGCGGGGGGGGATCCTACAATGAGCAGTTCTTC. Amino acids: CASTSGGGSYNEQFF.

Ten or more counts support this clonotype. The V and J genes are TRBV20-1 and TRBJ1-1, with D unresolved. Trimming removed 0 bases at V and 5 bases at J, with 13 bases between. In germline, CDR1 is DFQATT, CDR2 SNEGSKA (reference sequence). The CDR3 is 14 amino acids. CDR3 DNA: TGCAGTGCTAGAGATTCGGCCCGAGGGACTGAAGCTTTCTTT. This translates into CSARDSARGTEAFF.

Many counts were recorded for this clonotype. This chain joins TRBV3-1 and TRBJ2-7; the match to TRBD1 covers 10 bases. This CDR3 region has 15 residues. With 5 bases clipped from V and 7 bases from J, the junction kept 11 bases outside the gene matches. Looked up from germline, CDR1 is LGHDT and CDR2 is YNNKEL (reference sequence). The CDR3 region is CASSTGTGALGEQYF. CDR3 bases: TGTGCCAGCAGCACCGGGACAGGGGCCCTCGGGGAGCAGTACTTC.

This clonotype was found many times. The chain employs TRBV12-3 or TRBV12-4 and TRBJ2-5, with TRBD1 matching over 7 bases. Germline trimming cut 5 bases from V and 2 bases from J; bases unmatched to any gene: 11. The CDR3 contains 16 residues. As DNA, the CDR3 is TGTGCCAGCAGTCCCGGGGACAGAAGTCTACAAGAGACCCAGTACTTC. Amino acids: CASSPGDRSLQETQYF.